Below, 7 T cell receptor beta chains from the same sample are listed, as sequenced in a study of blood T cell repertoires in COVID-19. TCRdb's copy holds only in-frame clones and misses some; the assay was immunoSEQ multiplex PCR. The table shows hundreds of thousands of clones, with around nine tenths occurring only once. The sequenced sample consisted of peripheral blood. The receptors here all came from a man between 18 and 35 years old with COVID-19, enrolled during active disease.

V and J are TRBV7-2 and TRBJ2-3; D may be TRBD2 (6 bases). This CDR3 contains 13 residues. CDR1 and CDR2 (germline): SGHTA, FQGNSA. V shed 7 bases and J shed 6 bases, with 14 bases lying between them. The CDR3 sequence: CASNQDYPDTQYF. The CDR3 region has the DNA TGTGCCAGCAACCAGGACTACCCCGATACGCAGTATTTT. Full variable domain (outside the CDR3, taken from reference TRBV7-2 and TRBJ2-3): GAGVSQSPSNKVTEKGKDVELRCDPISGHTALYWYRQSLGQGLEFLIYFQGNSAPDKSGLPSDRFSAERTGGSVSTLTIQRTQQEDSAVYLCASNQDYPDTQYFGPGTRLTVL.

This rearrangement joins TRBV5-4 to TRBJ2-2; tentatively, D is TRBD1 (6 bases). The CDR3 is made up of 14 amino acids. V shed 4 bases and J shed 4 bases, with 11 bases lying between them. Germline V gives CDR1 SGHNT, CDR2 YYREEE (reference sequence). Here the CDR3 DNA reads TGTGCCAGCAGCCCAGGGGTATCCACCGGGGAGCTGTTTTTT. Residues: CASSPGVSTGELFF.

The chain employs TRBV5-6 and TRBJ2-7; 7 bases are shared with TRBD1. The length of the CDR3 is 14 residues. V lost 4 bases and J lost 5; bases outside the gene matches: 9. The germline V gene encodes CDR1 SGHDT and CDR2 YYEEEE. The CDR3, as DNA: TGTGCCAGCAGCCTAAACAGGGGATGGCACGAGCAGTACTTC. Translated: CASSLNRGWHEQYF.

V usage is TRBV11-3 and J usage is TRBJ2-1; TRBD2 matches 9 bases. Losses at the gene ends were 3 bases for V and 6 bases for J; bases not matched to a gene: 3. Looked up from germline, CDR1 is SGHNT and CDR2 is YENEEA. The CDR3 totals 14 residues. The CDR3 DNA reads as TGTGCCAGCAGCTTCTTGCGGGAGGGCAATGAGCAGTTCTTC. It yields the protein CASSFLREGNEQFF.

The CDR3 is CASSVDRGAGYTF. CDR3 nucleotides: TGTGCCAGCAGCGTAGACAGGGGAGCTGGCTACACCTTC. The V gene is TRBV9, the J gene TRBJ1-2; 7 positions agree with TRBD1. Trimming cost V 0 bases and J 7 bases; bases outside gene matches: 3. This CDR3 spans 13 amino acids. Germline loops: CDR1 SGDLS, CDR2 YYNGEE.

V and J are TRBV23-1 and TRBJ2-1, with TRBD2 matching over 9 bases. TRBV23-1 is an open reading frame whose function is uncertain. This CDR3 is built from 15 residues. The V and J ends lost 8 bases and 0 bases, in that order; junction bases with no gene match: 5. The CDR3 DNA reads TGCGCCAGCCCTAGCGGGGACCGCTCCTACAATGAGCAGTTCTTC. Protein sequence: CASPSGDRSYNEQFF.

The V and J genes are TRBV3-1 (or the pseudogene TRBV3-2) and TRBJ2-3; the D gene is possibly TRBD1 (6 bases). Trimming stripped 1 base from V and 3 bases from J, with 11 bases between. The CDR3 totals 15 residues. The germline CDR1 and CDR2 sequences are LGHDT and YNNKEL (reference sequence). CDR3 sequence reads: CASSQVVGATDTQYF. Here the CDR3 DNA reads TGTGCCAGCAGCCAAGTTGTGGGGGCAACAGATACGCAGTATTTT.